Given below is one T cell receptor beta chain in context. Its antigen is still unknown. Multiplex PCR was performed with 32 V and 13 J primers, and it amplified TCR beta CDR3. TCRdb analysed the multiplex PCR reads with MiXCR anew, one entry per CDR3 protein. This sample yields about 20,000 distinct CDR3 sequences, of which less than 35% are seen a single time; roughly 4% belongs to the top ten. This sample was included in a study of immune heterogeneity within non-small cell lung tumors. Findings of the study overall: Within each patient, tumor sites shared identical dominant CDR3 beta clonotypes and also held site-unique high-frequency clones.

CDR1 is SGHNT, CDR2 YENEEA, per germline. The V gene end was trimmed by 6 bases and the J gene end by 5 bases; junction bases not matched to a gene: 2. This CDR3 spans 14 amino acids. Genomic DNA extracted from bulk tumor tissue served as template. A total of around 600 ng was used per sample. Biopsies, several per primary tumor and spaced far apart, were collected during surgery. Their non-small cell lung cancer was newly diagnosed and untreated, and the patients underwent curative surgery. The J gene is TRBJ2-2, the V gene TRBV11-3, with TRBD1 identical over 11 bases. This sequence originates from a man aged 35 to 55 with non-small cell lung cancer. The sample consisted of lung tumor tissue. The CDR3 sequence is CASRGQGGTGELFF. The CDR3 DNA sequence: TGTGCCAGCAGGGGACAGGGGGGAACCGGGGAGCTGTTTTTT.